This TCR beta chain was sequenced for a study of blood T cell repertoires in COVID-19. Some clones are missing from TCRdb's copy, which holds only in-frame ones; the method was immunoSEQ multiplex PCR. The table records a few hundred thousand clones, more than 75% of them present only once. This CDR3 has 13 amino acids. Trimming took off 8 bases at V and 3 bases at J, with 11 bases between the two ends. The germline CDR1 and CDR2 sequences are LNHDA and SQIVND (reference sequence). The table lists this clone with a few counts. The receptor's source is a man aged 25 to 45 with acute COVID-19. The sample taken for sequencing was PBMCs or T cells enriched from blood (not recorded which). This chain connects TRBV19 to TRBJ1-5, with TRBD1 as a possible D gene (5 bases). The CDR3 sequence is CASSGGANQPQHF. The CDR3 DNA reads as TGTGCCAGTTCGGGAGGGGCCAATCAGCCCCAGCATTTT.